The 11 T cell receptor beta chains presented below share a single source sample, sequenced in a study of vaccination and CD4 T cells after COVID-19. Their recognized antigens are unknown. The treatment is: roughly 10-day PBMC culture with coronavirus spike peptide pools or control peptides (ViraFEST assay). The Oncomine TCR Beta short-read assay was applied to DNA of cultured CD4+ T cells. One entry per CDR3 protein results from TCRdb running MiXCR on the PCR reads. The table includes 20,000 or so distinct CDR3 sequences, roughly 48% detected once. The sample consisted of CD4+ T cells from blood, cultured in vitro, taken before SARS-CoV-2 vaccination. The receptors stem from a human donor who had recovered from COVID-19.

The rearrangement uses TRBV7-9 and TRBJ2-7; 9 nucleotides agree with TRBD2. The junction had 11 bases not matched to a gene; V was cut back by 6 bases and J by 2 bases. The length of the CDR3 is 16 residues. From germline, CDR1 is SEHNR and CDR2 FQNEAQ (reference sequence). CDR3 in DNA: TGTGCCAGCAGTAATAGGCGGGGGGGGCCGACCTACGAGCAGTACTTC. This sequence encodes CASSNRRGGPTYEQYF.

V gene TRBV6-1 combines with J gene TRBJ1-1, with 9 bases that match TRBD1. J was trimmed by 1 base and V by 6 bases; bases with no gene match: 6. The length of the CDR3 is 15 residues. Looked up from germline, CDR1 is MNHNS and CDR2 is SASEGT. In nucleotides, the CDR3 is TGTGCCAGCAGAAACAGGGGGCGCGGGAACACTGAAGCTTTCTTT. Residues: CASRNRGRGNTEAFF.

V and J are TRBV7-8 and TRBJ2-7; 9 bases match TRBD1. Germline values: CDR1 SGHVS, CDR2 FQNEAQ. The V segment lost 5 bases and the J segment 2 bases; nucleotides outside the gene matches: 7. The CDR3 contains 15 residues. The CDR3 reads CASSLPGQGPYEQYF. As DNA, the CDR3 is TGTGCCAGCAGCCTGCCGGGACAGGGACCCTACGAGCAGTACTTC.

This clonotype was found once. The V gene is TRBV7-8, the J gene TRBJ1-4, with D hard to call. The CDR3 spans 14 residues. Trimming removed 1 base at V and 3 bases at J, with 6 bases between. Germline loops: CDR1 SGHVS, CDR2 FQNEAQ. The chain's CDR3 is CASSLDSANEKLFF. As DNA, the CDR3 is TGTGCCAGCAGCTTAGACAGCGCTAATGAAAAACTGTTTTTT. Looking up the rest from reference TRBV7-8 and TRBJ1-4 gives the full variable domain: GAGVSQSPRYKVAKRGQDVALRCDPISGHVSLFWYQQALGQGPEFLTYFQNEAQLDKSGLPSDRFFAERPEGSVSTLKIQRTQQEDSAVYLCASSLDSANEKLFFGSGTQLSVL.

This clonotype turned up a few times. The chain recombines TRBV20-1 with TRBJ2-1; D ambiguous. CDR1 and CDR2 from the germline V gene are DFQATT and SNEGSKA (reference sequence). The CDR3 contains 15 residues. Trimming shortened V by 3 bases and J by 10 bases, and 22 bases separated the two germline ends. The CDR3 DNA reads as TGCAGTGCTAGTGTCTTGTCTCGGTCCGACATGGAGCAGTTCTTC. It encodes CSASVLSRSDMEQFF.

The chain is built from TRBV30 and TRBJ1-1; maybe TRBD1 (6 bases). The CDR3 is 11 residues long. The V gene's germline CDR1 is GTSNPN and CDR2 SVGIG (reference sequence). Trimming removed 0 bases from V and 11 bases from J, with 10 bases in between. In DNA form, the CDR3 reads TGTGCCTGGAGTGTAGGGGGGTGGGCTTTCTTT. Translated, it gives CAWSVGGWAFF.

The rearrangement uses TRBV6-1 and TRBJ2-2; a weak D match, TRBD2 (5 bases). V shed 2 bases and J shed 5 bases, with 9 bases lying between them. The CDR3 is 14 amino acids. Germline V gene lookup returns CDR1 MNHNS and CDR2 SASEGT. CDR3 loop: CASSETWTTGELFF. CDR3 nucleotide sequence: TGTGCCAGCAGTGAAACCTGGACTACCGGGGAGCTGTTTTTT.

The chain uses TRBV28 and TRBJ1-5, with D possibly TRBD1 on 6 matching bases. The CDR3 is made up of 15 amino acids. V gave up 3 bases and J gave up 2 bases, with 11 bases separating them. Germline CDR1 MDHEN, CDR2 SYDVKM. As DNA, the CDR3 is TGTGCCAGCAGTTTTGCCAGGGGTGGCAATCAGCCCCAGCATTTT. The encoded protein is CASSFARGGNQPQHF.

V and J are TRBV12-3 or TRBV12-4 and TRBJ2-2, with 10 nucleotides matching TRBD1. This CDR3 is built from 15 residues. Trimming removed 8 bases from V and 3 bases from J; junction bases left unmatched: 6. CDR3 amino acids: CASDLDRGDTGELFF. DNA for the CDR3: TGTGCCAGCGACTTGGACAGGGGGGACACCGGGGAGCTGTTTTTT.

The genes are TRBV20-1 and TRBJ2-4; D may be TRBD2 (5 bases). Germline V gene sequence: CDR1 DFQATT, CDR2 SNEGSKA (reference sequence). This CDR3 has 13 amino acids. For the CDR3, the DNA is TGCAGCGTACGAGGGTCGGCCAAAAACATTCAGTACTTC. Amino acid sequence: CSVRGSAKNIQYF.

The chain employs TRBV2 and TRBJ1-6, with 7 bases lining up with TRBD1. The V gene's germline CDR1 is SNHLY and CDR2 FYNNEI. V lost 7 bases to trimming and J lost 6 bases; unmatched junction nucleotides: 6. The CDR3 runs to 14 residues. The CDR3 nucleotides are TGTGCCAGCAACATGGACAGGTTTAATTCACCCCTCCACTTT. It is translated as CASNMDRFNSPLHF.